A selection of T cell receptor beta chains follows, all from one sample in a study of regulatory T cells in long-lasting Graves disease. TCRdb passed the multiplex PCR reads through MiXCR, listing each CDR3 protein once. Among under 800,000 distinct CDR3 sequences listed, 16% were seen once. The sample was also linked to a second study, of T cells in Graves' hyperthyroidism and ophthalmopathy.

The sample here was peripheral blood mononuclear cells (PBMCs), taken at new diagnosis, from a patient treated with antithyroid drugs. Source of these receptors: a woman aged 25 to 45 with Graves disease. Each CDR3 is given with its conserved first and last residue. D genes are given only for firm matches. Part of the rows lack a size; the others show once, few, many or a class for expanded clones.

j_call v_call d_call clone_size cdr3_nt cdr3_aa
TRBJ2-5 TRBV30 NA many TGTGCCTGGAGGGCACGGGGGTCTCAAGAGACCCAGTACTTC CAWRARGSQETQYF
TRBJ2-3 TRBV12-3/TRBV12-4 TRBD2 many TGTGCCAGCAGACCGAGCGGGAGGACTTTGTCAGATACGCAGTATTTT CASRPSGRTLSDTQYF
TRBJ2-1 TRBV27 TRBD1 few TGTGCCAGCAGTTCCTCTACCCTCAACCGGGACAGGGCCGGTGAGCAGTTCTTC CASSSSTLNRDRAGEQFF
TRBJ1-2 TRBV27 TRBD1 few TGTGCCAGCAGTTTGACAGGGATGGGCTACACCTTC CASSLTGMGYTF
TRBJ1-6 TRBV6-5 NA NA TGTGCCAGCAGTTACTCAACAGACAATTCACCCCTCCACTTT CASSYSTDNSPLHF
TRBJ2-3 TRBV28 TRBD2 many TGTGCCAGCAGTCTAGCGGCCGGGACCCCAGATACGCAGTATTTT CASSLAAGTPDTQYF
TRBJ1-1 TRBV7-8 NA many TGTGCCAGCAGCGAACTGGCTTGGAACACTGAAGCTTTCTTT CASSELAWNTEAFF
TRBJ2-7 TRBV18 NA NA TGTGCCAGCTCACCTAGCCGGGACCGGATGTTAGAGCAGTACTTC CASSPSRDRMLEQYF
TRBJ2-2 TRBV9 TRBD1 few TGTGCCAGCCGGAAGGGACAGGGCACCGGGGAGCTGTTTTTT CASRKGQGTGELFF
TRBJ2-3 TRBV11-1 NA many TGTGCCAGCAGCGAAGGGAAGAGATACACAGATACGCAGTATTTT CASSEGKRYTDTQYF
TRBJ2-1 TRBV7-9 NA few TGTGCCAGCAGCGGCCGGGCCTTGATGGATGAGCAGTTCTTC CASSGRALMDEQFF
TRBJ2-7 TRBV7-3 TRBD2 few TGTGCCAGCAGCTCGTTAGCGGGATCAGTCTACGAGCAGTACTTC CASSSLAGSVYEQYF
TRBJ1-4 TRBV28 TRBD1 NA TGTGCCAGCAGTCACACCGGGACAGGGGTGGGGGAACTGTTTTTT CASSHTGTGVGELFF
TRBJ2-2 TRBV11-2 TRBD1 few TGTGCCAGCAGAGACTTGACAGGGGGCACCGGGGAGCTGTTTTTT CASRDLTGGTGELFF
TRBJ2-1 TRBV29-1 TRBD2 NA TGCAGCGTTGAAGATGGAGGAGCTAGCGGGCTGCCTTCCTACAATGAGCAGTTCTTC CSVEDGGASGLPSYNEQFF
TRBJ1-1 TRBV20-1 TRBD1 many TGCAGTGCACCGGGACAGGGGGCGAACACTGAAGCTTTCTTT CSAPGQGANTEAFF
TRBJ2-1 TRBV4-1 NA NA TGCGCCAGCAGCCCTAATCACAATGAGCAGTTCTTC CASSPNHNEQFF
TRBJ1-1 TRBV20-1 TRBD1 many TGCAGTGCTTACAAAGGGGGCGTGAACACTGAAGCTTTCTTT CSAYKGGVNTEAFF
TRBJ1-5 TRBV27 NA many TGTGCCAGCAGTTTTGACATCAATCAGCCCCAGCATTTT CASSFDINQPQHF
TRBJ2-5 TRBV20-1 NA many TGCAGTGCGAAAGCGGGTCAAGAGACCCAGTACTTC CSAKAGQETQYF
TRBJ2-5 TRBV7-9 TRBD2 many TGTGCCAGCAGCAGCGGACTAGCGGATAACCAAGAGACCCAGTACTTC CASSSGLADNQETQYF
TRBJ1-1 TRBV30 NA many TGTGCCTGGCAGAGGGCGGGTGAAGCTTTCTTT CAWQRAGEAFF
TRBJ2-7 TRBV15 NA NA TGTGCCACCAGCAGAGACAGAAGCGCCGGCAACGAGCAGTACTTC CATSRDRSAGNEQYF
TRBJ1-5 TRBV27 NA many TGTGCCAGCACCCCCAGGTCGGGGCCTATGCTATCTTTAGGTAGTCAGCCCCAGCATTTT CASTPRSGPMLSLGSQPQHF
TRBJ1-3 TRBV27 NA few TGTGCCAGCAGTTCTGGCTACTCTGGAAACACCATATATTTT CASSSGYSGNTIYF
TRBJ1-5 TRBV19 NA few TGTGCCAGTAGTACAACTCCAAATCAGCCCCAGCATTTT CASSTTPNQPQHF
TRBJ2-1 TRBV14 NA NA TGTGCCAGCAGCCAAGATGGGCGTCGGTCGGGTCTAGATGAGCAGTTCTTC CASSQDGRRSGLDEQFF
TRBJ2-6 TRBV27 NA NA TGTGCCAGCAGTTCTAAGCTTTTCTCTGGGGCCAACGTCCTGACTTTC CASSSKLFSGANVLTF
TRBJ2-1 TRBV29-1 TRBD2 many TGCAGCGCTCTGGGACTAGCGGTTAAGGATGAGCAGTTCTTC CSALGLAVKDEQFF
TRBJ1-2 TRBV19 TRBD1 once TGTGCCAGTACCTCAGGGGGGGGCTTCTATGGCTACACCTTC CASTSGGGFYGYTF
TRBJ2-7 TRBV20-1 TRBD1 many TGCAGCGCCGCTTGGGGACAGGGATCCTACGAGCAGTACTTC CSAAWGQGSYEQYF
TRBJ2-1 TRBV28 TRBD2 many TGTGCCAGCAGTTTTGATAGGGAGGGCCAGTTCTTC CASSFDREGQFF
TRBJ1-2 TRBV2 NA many TGTGCCAGCAGTGAAGGGTTAATGGTAATCTATGGCTACACCTTC CASSEGLMVIYGYTF
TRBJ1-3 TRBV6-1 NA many TGTGCCAGCAGTCTGTCGGGGACGGGTGGAAACACCATATATTTT CASSLSGTGGNTIYF
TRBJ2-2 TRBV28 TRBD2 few TGTGCCAGCAGACCACCGACTAGCGGGACCGGGGAGCTGTTTTTT CASRPPTSGTGELFF
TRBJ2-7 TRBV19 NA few TGTGCCAGTAAGGGGGGCCGGAAGGGAGACTACGAGCAGTACTTC CASKGGRKGDYEQYF
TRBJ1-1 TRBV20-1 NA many TGCAGCCATCTACCAGGGGCCACTGAAGCTTTCTTT CSHLPGATEAFF
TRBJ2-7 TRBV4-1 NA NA TGCGCCAGCAGCTTAAAAGGGGGTGGCTCCTACGAGCAGTACTTC CASSLKGGGSYEQYF